Below, 3 T cell receptor beta chains from the same sample are listed, as sequenced in a study of response to subunit inactivated influenza vaccine. TCRdb re-called the RT-PCR reads with MiXCR, one entry per CDR3 protein. The data contain 650,000 to 700,000 distinct CDR3 sequences, 15% to 17% of them singletons. This material consisted of PBMCs from blood, taken about 11 days after vaccination. Every receptor here comes from a man in his fifties who received an inactivated influenza vaccine.

This clonotype has more than one count but fewer than ten. The chain employs TRBV10-3 and TRBJ1-2; 7 bases line up with TRBD1. This CDR3 is built from 14 residues. V lost 4 bases, J lost 4 bases, and 6 bases stayed unmatched. Germline-derived CDR1 and CDR2 are ENHRY and SYGVKD. The CDR3 DNA reads TGTGCCATCAGTGCTCAACAGGGGAGCTATGGCTACACCTTC. This translates into CAISAQQGSYGYTF.

This clonotype was picked up a small number of times. The chain combines TRBV15 with TRBJ2-1; the match to TRBD2 covers 7 bases. Germline CDR1 is LNHNV and CDR2 is YYDKDF (reference sequence). V dropped 2 bases and J dropped 6; count of bases not matched to a gene: 7. This CDR3 contains 15 residues. The CDR3 nucleotides are TGTGCCACCAGCAGACAGCGGGGCACCCTCAATGAGCAGTTCTTC. Protein: CATSRQRGTLNEQFF.

The table lists this clonotype with a few counts. The gene calls are TRBV5-1 and TRBJ2-1; 12 nucleotides align to TRBD1. Trimming at V came to 3 bases and at J to 5 bases, leaving 6 bases not matched to a gene. The CDR3 consists of 16 residues. Germline loops: CDR1 SGHRS, CDR2 YFSETQ. CDR3 in amino acids: CASSWGTGGAHNEQFF. CDR3 nucleotide sequence: TGCGCCAGCAGCTGGGGGACAGGGGGCGCCCACAATGAGCAGTTCTTC.